Below, one TCR beta chain is given with its context. Its antigen is as yet unknown. The data belong to a study of T cells in Graves' hyperthyroidism and ophthalmopathy. Study-level findings and limits: The blood repertoire included most of the expanded thyroid clonotypes above 0.001.

RNA transcripts provided the source from which TCR beta CDR3 regions were amplified. First-round RT-PCR of the TCR CDR3 relied on the HTBI primer set. TCRdb passed the multiplex PCR reads through MiXCR, listing each CDR3 protein once. Of fewer than 700,000 distinct CDR3 sequences listed, roughly 15% are singletons. Germline CDR1 MNHEY, CDR2 SMNVEV (reference sequence). CDR3 length: 14 residues. Trimming shortened V by 4 bases and J by 7 bases, and 14 bases separated the two germline ends. Any patient presenting with uncontrolled infection, other autoimmune disease, pregnancy or lactation was left out. The diagnoses drew upon clinical symptoms, serum thyroxine and TRAb, thyroid ultrasound and orbital computed tomography.

The source material was blood. J is TRBJ2-1 and V is TRBV27; maybe TRBD1 (6 bases). The receptor was derived from a woman aged 25 to 39 with Graves' hyperthyroidism. The DNA for the CDR3 is TGTGCCAGCAGTTCATGGCCAACAGGGAATGAGCAGTTCTTC. Its protein product is CASSSWPTGNEQFF.